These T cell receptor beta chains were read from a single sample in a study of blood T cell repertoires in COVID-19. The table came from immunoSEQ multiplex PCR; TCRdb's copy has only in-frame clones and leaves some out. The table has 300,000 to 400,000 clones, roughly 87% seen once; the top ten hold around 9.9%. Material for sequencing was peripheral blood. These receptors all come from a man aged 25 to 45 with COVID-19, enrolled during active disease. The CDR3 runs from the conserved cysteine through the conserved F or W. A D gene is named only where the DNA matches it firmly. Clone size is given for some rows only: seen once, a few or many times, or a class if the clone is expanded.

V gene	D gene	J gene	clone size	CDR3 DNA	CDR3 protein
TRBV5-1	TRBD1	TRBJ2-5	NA	TGCGCCAGTTATACAGGGGGCGGACAAGAGACCCAGTACTTC	CASYTGGGQETQYF
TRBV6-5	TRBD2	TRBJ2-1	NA	TGTGCCAGCAGTTACCGACTAGCGGGAGCTACCAATGAGCAGTTCTTC	CASSYRLAGATNEQFF
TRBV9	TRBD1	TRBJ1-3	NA	TGTGCCAGCAGCGGACCACAGGGGACTGGAAACACCATATATTTT	CASSGPQGTGNTIYF
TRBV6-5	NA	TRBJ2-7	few	TGTGCCAGCAGTTACTCGAGTTCAGCGGGCTCCTACGAGCAGTACTTC	CASSYSSSAGSYEQYF
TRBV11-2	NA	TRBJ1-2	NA	TGTGCCAGCAGCCAGGAGGGAAATGGCTACACCTTC	CASSQEGNGYTF
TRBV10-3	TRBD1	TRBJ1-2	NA	TGTGCCACCCGGGACAGTCAAGTGGGGAATGGCTACACCTTC	CATRDSQVGNGYTF
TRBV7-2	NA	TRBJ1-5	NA	TGTGCCAGCAGCTTCGAGCTCAATTTTAATCAGCCCCAGCATTTT	CASSFELNFNQPQHF
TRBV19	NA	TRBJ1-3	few	TGTGCCTCCAGGATTTTCTCTGGAAACACCATATATTTT	CASRIFSGNTIYF
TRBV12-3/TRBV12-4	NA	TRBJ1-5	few	TGTGCCAGCAGTTTAGATTGGCGGGGGACCCAGCATTTT	CASSLDWRGTQHF
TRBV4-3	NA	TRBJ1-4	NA	TGCGCCAGCAGCCTGACAGCAACTAATGAAAAACTGTTTTTT	CASSLTATNEKLFF
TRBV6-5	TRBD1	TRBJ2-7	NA	TGTGCCAGCAGTTACGACGGACAGGGCCACGAGCAGTACTTC	CASSYDGQGHEQYF
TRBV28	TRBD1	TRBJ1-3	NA	TGTGCCAGCAGTCTACCGGGACAGGGCTTTATTTCGCGAAACACCATATATTTT	CASSLPGQGFISRNTIYF
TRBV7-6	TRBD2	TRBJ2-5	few	TGTGCCAGCAGCTCGGGACTAGCGGGAGCGGGGCAAGAGACCCAGTACTTC	CASSSGLAGAGQETQYF
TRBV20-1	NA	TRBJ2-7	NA	TGCAGTGCTAGAAGCGGATACGAGCAGTACTTC	CSARSGYEQYF
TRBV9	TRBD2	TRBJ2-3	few	TGTGCCAGCAGCCTCCCCGGAGAACAGCGGGAATCCACAGATACGCAGTATTTT	CASSLPGEQRESTDTQYF
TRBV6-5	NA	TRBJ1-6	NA	TGTGCCAGCAGTTATATAGGCCTAACGGGGAATTCACCCCTCCACTTT	CASSYIGLTGNSPLHF
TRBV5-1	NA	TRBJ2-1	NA	TGCGCCAGCAGCTTCGATGCTTCCGGCAATGAGCAGTTCTTC	CASSFDASGNEQFF
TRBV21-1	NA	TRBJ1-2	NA	TGTGCCAGCAGCAAAGAGGGCCAGGGGGTTGAGTATGGCTACACCTTC	CASSKEGQGVEYGYTF
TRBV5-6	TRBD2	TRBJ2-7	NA	TGTGCCAGCAGCAGCTTGGGTACACTAGCGCGCTCCTACGAGCAGTACTTC	CASSSLGTLARSYEQYF
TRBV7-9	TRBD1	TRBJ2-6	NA	TGTGCCAGCAGCCTTCTGACAGGGGGCCCTGGGGCCAACGTCCTGACTTTC	CASSLLTGGPGANVLTF
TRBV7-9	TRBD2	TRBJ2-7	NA	TGTGCCAGCAGCCTGGTTGACGGGAGGTCTGTCGAGCAGTACTTC	CASSLVDGRSVEQYF
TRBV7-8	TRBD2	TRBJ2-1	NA	TGTGCCAGCAGCTTAGCGGGAGGGTACAATGAGCAGTTCTTC	CASSLAGGYNEQFF
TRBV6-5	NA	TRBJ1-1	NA	TGTGCCAGCAGTTACGCTCCGACAGGATTTTCCCCTGAAGCTTTCTTT	CASSYAPTGFSPEAFF
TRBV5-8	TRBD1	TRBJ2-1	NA	TGTGCCAGCAGCTCCTTTGGGGGACAGACCTACAATGAGCAGTTCTTC	CASSSFGGQTYNEQFF
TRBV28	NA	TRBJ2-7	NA	NA	CASSFLAGLYEQYF
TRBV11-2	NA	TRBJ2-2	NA	TGTGCCAGCAGCTTTATGGACAGAATTACCGGGGAGCTGTTTTTT	CASSFMDRITGELFF
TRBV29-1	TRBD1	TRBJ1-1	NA	TGCAGCGCCCTCACCGGAAACAGGGGGAACACTGAAGCTTTCTTT	CSALTGNRGNTEAFF
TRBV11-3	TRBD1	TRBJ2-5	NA	TGTGCCAGCAGCTTAGAGGGACAGGGAGTAGAGACCCAGTACTTC	CASSLEGQGVETQYF
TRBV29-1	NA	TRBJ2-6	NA	TGCAGCGTTGTAACCCAGGCCGGGGCCAACGTCCTGACTTTC	CSVVTQAGANVLTF
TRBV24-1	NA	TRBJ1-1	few	TGTGCCACCAGTGATTTGATTCGCACTGAAGCTTTCTTT	CATSDLIRTEAFF
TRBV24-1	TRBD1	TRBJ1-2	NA	TGTGCCACCAGTGATTGGGACAGGTTGATCTACACCTTC	CATSDWDRLIYTF
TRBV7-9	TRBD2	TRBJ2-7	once	TGTGCCAGCGGATTAGCGGGAGTTTCCTACGAGCAGTACTTC	CASGLAGVSYEQYF
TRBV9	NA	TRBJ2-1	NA	TGTGCCAGCACCATCGCGGCGGGAAGGCGGGATGAGCAGTTCTTC	CASTIAAGRRDEQFF
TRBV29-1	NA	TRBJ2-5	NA	TGCAGCGTTGAGCAGAATCCTCAAGAGACCCAGTACTTC	CSVEQNPQETQYF
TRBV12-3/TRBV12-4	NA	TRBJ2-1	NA	TGTGCCAGCAGTTTAAGCGCTACAATGCAGTTCTTC	CASSLSATMQFF
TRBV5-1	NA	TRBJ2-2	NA	TGCGCCAGCGGAGGGGGCGCGAACACCGGGGAGCTGTTTTTT	CASGGGANTGELFF
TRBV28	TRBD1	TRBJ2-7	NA	TGTGCCAGCAGAACAGGGGGAGTTTACGAGCAGTACTTC	CASRTGGVYEQYF
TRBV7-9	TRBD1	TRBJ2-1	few	TGTGCCAGCAGCCCCCCCGGTGGACAGGGCTACAATGAGCAGTTCTTC	CASSPPGGQGYNEQFF
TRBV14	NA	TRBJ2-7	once	TGTGCCAGCAGCCAAGATGAGACTAGAACCTACGAGCAGTACTTC	CASSQDETRTYEQYF
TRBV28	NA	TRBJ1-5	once	TGTGCCAGCAGTTTCTACAGGGTTGCCAATCAGCCCCAGCATTTT	CASSFYRVANQPQHF
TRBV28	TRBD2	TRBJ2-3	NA	TGTGCCAGCAGTTTGGCCAGCGGGGCAAGCACAGATACGCAGTATTTT	CASSLASGASTDTQYF
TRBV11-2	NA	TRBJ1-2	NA	TGTGCCAGCAGCTTTACAGGGAGCTATGGCTACACCTTC	CASSFTGSYGYTF
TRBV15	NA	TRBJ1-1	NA	TGTGCCACCAGCGTGCAGGGATACACTGAAGCTTTCTTT	CATSVQGYTEAFF
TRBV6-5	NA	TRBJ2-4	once	TGTGCCAGCAGTTCCCCGACTAGTATTCAGTACTTC	CASSSPTSIQYF
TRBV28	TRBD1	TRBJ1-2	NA	TGTGCCAGCAGTTTCGGACAGGGGGCAGGAGGCTACACCTTC	CASSFGQGAGGYTF
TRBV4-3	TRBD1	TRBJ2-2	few	TGCGCCAGCAACCGGGACAGGGAGTTCGGGGAGCTGTTTTTT	CASNRDREFGELFF
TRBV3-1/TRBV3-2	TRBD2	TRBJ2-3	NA	TGTGCCAGCAGATACGGACTAGCGGGACCAGATACGCAGTATTTT	CASRYGLAGPDTQYF
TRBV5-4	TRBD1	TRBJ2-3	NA	TGTGCCAGCAGCTTGAAGACAGGGTCGGATACGCAGTATTTT	CASSLKTGSDTQYF
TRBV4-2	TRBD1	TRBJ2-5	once	TGTGCCAGCAGTTCCCTGGGCAGGGGGCTTGAGACCCAGTACTTC	CASSSLGRGLETQYF
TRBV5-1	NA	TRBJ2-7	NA	TGCGCCAGCAGCTTAGCACAGGGAATTAGGGAGCAGTACTTC	CASSLAQGIREQYF
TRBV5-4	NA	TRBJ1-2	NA	TGTGCCAGCAGCTTGCAGGGGTCTAACTATGGCTACACCTTC	CASSLQGSNYGYTF
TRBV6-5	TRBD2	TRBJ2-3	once	TGTGCCAGCCTCGGAACTAGCGGGGGTGGAGATACGCAGTATTTT	CASLGTSGGGDTQYF
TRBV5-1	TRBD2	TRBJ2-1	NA	TGCGCCAGCAGCACCGGGACTAGCGATTACAATGAGCAGTTCTTC	CASSTGTSDYNEQFF
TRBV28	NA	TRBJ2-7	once	TGTGCCATCTCGACAGGTCAACTTCGTGGATACGAGCAGTACTTC	CAISTGQLRGYEQYF
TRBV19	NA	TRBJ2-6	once	TGTGCCAGTAGTATAAACTGGAGCTCTGGGGCCAACGTCCTGACTTTC	CASSINWSSGANVLTF
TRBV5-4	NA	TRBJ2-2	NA	TGTGCCAGCAGCTTAGATCGGGGATACGGGGAGCTGTTTTTT	CASSLDRGYGELFF
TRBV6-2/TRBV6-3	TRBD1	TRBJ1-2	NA	TGTGCCAGCAGTTTTCAATCCGGGACAGGTGACTATGGCTACACCTTC	CASSFQSGTGDYGYTF
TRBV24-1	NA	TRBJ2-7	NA	TGTGCCGAATGCGGAGGGAATTCCTACGAGCAGTACTTC	CAECGGNSYEQYF
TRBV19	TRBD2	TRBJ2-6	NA	TGTGCCAGTAGCCCTCGGACTAGCGGGGGGAGCTCTGGGGCCAACGTCCTGACTTTC	CASSPRTSGGSSGANVLTF
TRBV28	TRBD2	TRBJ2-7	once	TGTGCCAGCAGTCCTTGGACTAGCGGAGATTACGAGCAGTACTTC	CASSPWTSGDYEQYF